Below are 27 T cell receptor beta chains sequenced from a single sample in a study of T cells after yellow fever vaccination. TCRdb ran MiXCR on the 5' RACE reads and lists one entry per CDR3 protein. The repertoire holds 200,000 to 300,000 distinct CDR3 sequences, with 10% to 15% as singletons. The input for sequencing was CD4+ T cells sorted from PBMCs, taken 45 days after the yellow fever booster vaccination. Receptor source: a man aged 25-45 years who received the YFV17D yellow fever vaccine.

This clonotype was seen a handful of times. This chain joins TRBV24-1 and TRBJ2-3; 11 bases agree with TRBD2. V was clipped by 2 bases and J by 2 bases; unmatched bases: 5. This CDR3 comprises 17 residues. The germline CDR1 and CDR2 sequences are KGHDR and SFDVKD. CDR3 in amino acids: CATSDSGTSGDTDTQYF. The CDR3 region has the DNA TGTGCCACCAGTGATTCTGGGACTAGCGGAGACACAGATACGCAGTATTTT.

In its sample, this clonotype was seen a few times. The CDR3 region has the DNA TGTGCCAGCGTCCTACTAGGTGACGGGGAGCTGTTTTTT. It encodes CASVLLGDGELFF. The chain has TRBV7-9 and TRBJ2-2; perhaps TRBD2 as D (5 bases). This CDR3 is 13 amino acids long. V was pared by 8 bases and J by 7 bases, with 14 bases between. Germline CDR1 reads SEHNR; CDR2 reads FQNEAQ (reference sequence).

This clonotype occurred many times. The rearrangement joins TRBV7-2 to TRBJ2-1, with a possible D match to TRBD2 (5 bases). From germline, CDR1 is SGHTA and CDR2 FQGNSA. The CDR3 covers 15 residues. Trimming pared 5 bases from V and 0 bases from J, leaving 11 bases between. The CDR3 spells CASSVSGNSYNEQFF. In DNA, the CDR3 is TGTGCCAGCAGCGTCTCGGGGAACTCCTACAATGAGCAGTTCTTC.

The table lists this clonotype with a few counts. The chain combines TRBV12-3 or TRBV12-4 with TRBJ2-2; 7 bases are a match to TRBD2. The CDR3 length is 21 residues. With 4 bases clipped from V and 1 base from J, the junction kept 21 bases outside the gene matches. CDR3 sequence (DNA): TGTGCCAGCAGTTCCCCGCCCCGGGGTCTCCGACTAGCAGAGAACACCGGGGAGCTGTTTTTT. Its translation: CASSSPPRGLRLAENTGELFF.

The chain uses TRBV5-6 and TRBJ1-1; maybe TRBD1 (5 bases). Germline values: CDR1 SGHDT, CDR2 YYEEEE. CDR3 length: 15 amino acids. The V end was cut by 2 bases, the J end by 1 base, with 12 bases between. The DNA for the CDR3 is TGTGCCAGCAGCTTCCCCGGTGGACAGAACACTGAAGCTTTCTTT. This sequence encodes CASSFPGGQNTEAFF. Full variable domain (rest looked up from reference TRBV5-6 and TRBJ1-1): DAGVTQSPTHLIKTRGQQVTLRCSPKSGHDTVSWYQQALGQGPQFIFQYYEEEERQRGNFPDRFSGHQFPNYSSELNVNALLLGDSALYLCASSFPGGQNTEAFFGQGTRLTVV.

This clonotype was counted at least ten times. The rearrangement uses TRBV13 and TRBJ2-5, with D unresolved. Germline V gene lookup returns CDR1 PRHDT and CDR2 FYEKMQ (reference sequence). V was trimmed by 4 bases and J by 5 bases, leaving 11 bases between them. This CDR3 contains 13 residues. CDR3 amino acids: CASSSTGRETQYF. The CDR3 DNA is TGTGCCAGCAGCTCGACTGGCAGGGAGACCCAGTACTTC.

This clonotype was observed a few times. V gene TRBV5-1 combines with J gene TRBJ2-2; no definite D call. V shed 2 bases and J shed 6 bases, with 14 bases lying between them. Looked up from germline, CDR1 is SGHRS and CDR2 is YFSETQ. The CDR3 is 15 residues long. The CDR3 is CASSLERLSSGELFF. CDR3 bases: TGCGCCAGCAGCTTAGAAAGGCTCTCGTCCGGGGAGCTGTTTTTT.

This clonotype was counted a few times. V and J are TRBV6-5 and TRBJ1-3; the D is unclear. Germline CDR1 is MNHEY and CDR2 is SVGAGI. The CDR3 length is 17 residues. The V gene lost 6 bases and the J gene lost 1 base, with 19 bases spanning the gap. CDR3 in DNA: TGTGCCAGCAGCTATACTCCAGACATCGGGTCTGGAAACACCATATATTTT. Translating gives CASSYTPDIGSGNTIYF.

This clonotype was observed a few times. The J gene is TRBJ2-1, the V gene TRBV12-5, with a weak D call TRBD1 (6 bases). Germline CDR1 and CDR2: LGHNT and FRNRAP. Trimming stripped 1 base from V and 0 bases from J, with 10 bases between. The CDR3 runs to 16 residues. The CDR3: CASGLGLGASYNEQFF. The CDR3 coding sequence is TGTGCTAGTGGTTTGGGACTGGGGGCCTCCTACAATGAGCAGTTCTTC.

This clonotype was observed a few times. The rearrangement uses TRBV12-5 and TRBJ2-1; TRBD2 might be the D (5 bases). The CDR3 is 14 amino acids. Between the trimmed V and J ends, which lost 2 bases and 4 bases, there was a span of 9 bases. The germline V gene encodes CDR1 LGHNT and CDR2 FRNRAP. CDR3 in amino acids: CASGLTLAYNEQFF. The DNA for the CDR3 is TGTGCTAGTGGTTTGACGCTAGCTTACAATGAGCAGTTCTTC.

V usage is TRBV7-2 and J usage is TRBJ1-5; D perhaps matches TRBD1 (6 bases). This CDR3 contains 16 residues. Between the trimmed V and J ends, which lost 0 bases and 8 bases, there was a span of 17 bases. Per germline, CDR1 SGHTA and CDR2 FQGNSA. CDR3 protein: CASSLAVGRGEKPQHF. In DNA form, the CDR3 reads TGTGCCAGCAGCTTAGCGGTCGGGAGGGGGGAAAAGCCCCAGCATTTT.

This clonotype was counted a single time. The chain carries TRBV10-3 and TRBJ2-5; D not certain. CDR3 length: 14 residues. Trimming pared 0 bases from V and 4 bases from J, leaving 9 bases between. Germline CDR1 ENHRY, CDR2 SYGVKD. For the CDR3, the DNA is TGTGCCATCAGTGAGTCAAACAGTACAGAGACCCAGTACTTC. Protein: CAISESNSTETQYF.

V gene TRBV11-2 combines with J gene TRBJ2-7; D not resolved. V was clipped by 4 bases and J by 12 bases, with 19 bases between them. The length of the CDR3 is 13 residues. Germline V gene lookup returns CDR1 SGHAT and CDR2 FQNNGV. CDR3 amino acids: CASSSRRAPEAYF. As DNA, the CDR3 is TGTGCCAGCAGCTCCCGCCGGGCTCCCGAGGCGTACTTC. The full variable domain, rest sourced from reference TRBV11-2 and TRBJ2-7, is EAGVAQSPRYKIIEKRQSVAFWCNPISGHATLYWYQQILGQGPKLLIQFQNNGVVDDSQLPKDRFSAERLKGVDSTLKIQPAKLEDSAVYLCASSSRRAPEAYFGPGTRLTVT.

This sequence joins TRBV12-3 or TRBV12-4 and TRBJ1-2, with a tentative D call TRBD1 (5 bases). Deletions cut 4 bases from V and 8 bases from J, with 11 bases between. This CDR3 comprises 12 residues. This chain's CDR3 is CASSSSGLGYTF. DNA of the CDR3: TGTGCCAGCAGTTCCTCGGGGCTCGGCTACACCTTC.

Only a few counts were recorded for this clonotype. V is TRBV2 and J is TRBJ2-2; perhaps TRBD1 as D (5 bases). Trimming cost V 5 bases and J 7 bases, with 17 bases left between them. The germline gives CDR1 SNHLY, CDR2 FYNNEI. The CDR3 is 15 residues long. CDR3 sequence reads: CASSSRQAQGGELFF. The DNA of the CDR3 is TGTGCCAGCAGTTCTCGACAAGCCCAGGGCGGGGAGCTGTTTTTT.

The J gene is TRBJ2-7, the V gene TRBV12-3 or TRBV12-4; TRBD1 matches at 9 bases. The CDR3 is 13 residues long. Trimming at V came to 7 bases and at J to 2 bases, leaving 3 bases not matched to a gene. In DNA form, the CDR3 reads TGTGCCAGCAACCGGACAGGGGCCTACGAGCAGTACTTC. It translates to CASNRTGAYEQYF.

CDR3 nucleotides: TGTGCCAGCAGCGGCCGGGACTATTGGGTTGAGCAGTTCTTC. Translation gives CASSGRDYWVEQFF. The chain combines TRBV6-2 or TRBV6-3 with TRBJ2-1; 7 bases are shared with TRBD2. The CDR3 contains 14 residues. Looked up from germline, CDR1 is MNHEY and CDR2 is SVGEGT. V lost 6 bases and J lost 9; bases outside the gene matches: 11.

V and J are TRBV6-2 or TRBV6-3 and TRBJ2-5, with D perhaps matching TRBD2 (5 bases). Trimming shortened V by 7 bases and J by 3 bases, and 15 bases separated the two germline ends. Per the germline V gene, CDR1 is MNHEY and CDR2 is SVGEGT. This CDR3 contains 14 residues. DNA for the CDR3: TGTGCCAGCACCTCGCCCACGGGAAAAGAGACCCAGTACTTC. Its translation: CASTSPTGKETQYF.

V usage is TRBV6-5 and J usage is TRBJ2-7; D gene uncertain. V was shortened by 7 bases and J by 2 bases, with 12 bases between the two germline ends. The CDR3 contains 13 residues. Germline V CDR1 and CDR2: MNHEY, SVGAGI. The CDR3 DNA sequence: TGTGCCAGCACCCCGGACCGCGCCTACGAGCAGTACTTC. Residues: CASTPDRAYEQYF.

The CDR3 region has the DNA TGCGCCAGCAGCCCCTCTGTAGCGGGAGGATACGAGCAGTACTTC. Its protein product is CASSPSVAGGYEQYF. The V call is TRBV5-1, the J call TRBJ2-7, with TRBD2 matching over 10 bases. The germline V gene has CDR1 SGHRS and CDR2 YFSETQ. This CDR3 comprises 15 residues. Trimming took 4 bases from V and 4 from J; bases not matched to a gene: 8.

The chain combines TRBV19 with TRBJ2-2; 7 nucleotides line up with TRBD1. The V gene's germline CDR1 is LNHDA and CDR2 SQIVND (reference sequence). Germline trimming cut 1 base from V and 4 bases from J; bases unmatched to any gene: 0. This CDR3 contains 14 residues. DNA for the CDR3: TGTGCCAGTAGTATAGGGACAGGCACCGGGGAGCTGTTTTTT. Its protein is CASSIGTGTGELFF.

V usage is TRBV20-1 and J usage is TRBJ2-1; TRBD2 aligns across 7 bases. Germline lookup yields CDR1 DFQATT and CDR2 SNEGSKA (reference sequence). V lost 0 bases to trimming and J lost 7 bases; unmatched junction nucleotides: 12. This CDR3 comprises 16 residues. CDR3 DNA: TGCAGTGCTAGAGACAGCTTAGGCGGGGGTGGGAATGAGCAGTTCTTC. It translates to CSARDSLGGGGNEQFF.

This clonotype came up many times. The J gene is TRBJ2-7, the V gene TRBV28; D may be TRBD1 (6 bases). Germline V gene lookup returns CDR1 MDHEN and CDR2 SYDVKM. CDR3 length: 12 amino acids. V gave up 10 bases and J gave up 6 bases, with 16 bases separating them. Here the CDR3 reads CATHSGAGEQYF. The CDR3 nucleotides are TGTGCCACCCATTCAGGGGCAGGCGAGCAGTACTTC.

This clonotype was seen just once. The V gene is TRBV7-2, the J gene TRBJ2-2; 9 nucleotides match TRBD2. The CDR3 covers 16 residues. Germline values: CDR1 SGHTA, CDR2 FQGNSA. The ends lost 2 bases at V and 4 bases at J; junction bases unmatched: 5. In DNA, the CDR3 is TGTGCCAGCAGCTTAATAGCGGGAGTTGGCACCGGGGAGCTGTTTTTT. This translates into CASSLIAGVGTGELFF. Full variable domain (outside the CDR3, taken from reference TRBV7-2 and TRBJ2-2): GAGVSQSPSNKVTEKGKDVELRCDPISGHTALYWYRQSLGQGLEFLIYFQGNSAPDKSGLPSDRFSAERTGGSVSTLTIQRTQQEDSAVYLCASSLIAGVGTGELFFGEGSRLTVL.

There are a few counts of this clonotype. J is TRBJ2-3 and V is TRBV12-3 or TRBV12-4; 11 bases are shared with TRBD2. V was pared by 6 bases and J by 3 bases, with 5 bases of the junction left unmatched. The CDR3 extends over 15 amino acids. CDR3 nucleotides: TGTGCCAGCAGAGGCACTAGCGGGAGTACAGATACGCAGTATTTT. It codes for CASRGTSGSTDTQYF.

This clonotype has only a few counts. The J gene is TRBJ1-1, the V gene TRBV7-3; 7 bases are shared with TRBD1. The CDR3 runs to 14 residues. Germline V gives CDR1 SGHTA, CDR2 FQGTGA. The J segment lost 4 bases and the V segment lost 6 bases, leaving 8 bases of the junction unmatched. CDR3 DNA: TGTGCCAGCAGTTCCCAGGGGGGCGGCACTGAAGCTTTCTTT. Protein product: CASSSQGGGTEAFF.

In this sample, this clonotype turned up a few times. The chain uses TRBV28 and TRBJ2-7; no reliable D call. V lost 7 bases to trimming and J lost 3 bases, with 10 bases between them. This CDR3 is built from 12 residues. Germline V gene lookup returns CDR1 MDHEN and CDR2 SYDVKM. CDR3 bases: TGTGCCAGCAAAGTATGGGGCTACGAGCAGTACTTC. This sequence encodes CASKVWGYEQYF.